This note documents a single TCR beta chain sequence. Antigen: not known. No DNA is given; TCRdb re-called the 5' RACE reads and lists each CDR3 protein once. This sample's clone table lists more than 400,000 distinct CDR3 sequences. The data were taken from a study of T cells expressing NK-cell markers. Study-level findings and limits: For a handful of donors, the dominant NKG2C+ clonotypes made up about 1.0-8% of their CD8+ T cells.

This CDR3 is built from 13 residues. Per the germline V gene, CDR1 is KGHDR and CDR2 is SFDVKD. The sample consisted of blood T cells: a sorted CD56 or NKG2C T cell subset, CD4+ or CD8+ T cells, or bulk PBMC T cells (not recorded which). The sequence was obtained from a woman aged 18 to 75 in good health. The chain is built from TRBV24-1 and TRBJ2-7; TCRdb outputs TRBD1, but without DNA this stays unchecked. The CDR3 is CATSDLRGDEQYF.